The 6 T cell receptor beta chains presented below share a single source sample, sequenced in a study of CD8+ T cells in alopecia areata (dated by TCRdb to 2016 to 2018). The library was made by the immunoSEQ multiplex PCR assay. For TCR sequencing, RNA was extracted from every sample and reverse transcribed into cDNA to serve as template. Here the immuneACCESS table is served through TCRdb, limited to in-frame sequences with V and J called. Missing clones are a known gap in these copies; in checked studies unresolved V genes cover under half, and the rest lacks a known reason. The table for this sample lists approximately 100,000 clones; roughly half of them were counted only once. Jointly, the top ten make up 8.5% to 10% of the sample. Material: CD4+ T cells sorted from blood. The receptor source for this set is a human donor in good health.

The chain uses TRBV29-1 and TRBJ2-3; 10 bases line up with TRBD1. The CDR3 length is 15 residues. Germline V CDR1 and CDR2: SQVTM, ANQGSEA. Trimming took 4 bases from V and 6 from J; bases not matched to a gene: 10. This chain's CDR3 is CSVGRQGAFSDTQYF. In DNA form, the CDR3 reads TGCAGCGTTGGCCGACAGGGGGCATTCTCCGATACGCAGTATTTT.

This clone was counted between two and nine times. V gene TRBV29-1 combines with J gene TRBJ1-2; 9 nucleotides match TRBD1. Germline-derived CDR1 and CDR2 are SQVTM and ANQGSEA. This CDR3 has 15 amino acids. Trimming cost V 7 bases and J 6 bases; bases outside gene matches: 15. In DNA, the CDR3 is TGCAGCGCCCCTGATCCGGGACAGGGACCGAATGGCTACACCTTC. It specifies CSAPDPGQGPNGYTF.

The genes are TRBV6-5 and TRBJ1-1; TRBD1 might be the D (5 bases). Germline V CDR1 and CDR2: MNHEY, SVGAGI. The CDR3 sequence is 13 residues long. The ends were cut back, 7 bases at V and 3 bases at J, with 12 bases in the middle. Written as DNA, the CDR3 is TGTGCCAGCAACCCGGGACGCCACACTGAAGCTTTCTTT. This encodes CASNPGRHTEAFF.

CDR3 coding DNA: TGTGCCAGCAGGATACTTCCCCATTACAATGAGCAGTTCTTC. Its protein product is CASRILPHYNEQFF. The J gene is TRBJ2-1, the V gene TRBV7-6; the D is unclear. The germline V and J ends were trimmed by 6 bases and 4 bases, with 13 bases remaining between them. CDR1 and CDR2 from the germline V gene are SGHVS and FNYEAQ. This CDR3 contains 14 residues.

This rearrangement joins TRBV6-5 to TRBJ1-2; D uncertain. The CDR3 has 15 residues. V was clipped by 0 bases and J by 0 bases, with 8 bases between them. Germline loops: CDR1 MNHEY, CDR2 SVGAGI. The CDR3 here is CASSYSSQANYGYTF. The CDR3 bases are TGTGCCAGCAGTTACTCGAGTCAGGCTAACTATGGCTACACCTTC.

This clone was detected ten times or more. The chain is built from TRBV5-4 and TRBJ2-5, with 8 bases identical to TRBD2. The germline V gene encodes CDR1 SGHNT and CDR2 YYREEE (reference sequence). The ends lost 4 bases at V and 5 bases at J; junction bases unmatched: 7. The CDR3 is 14 residues long. The CDR3 reads CASSAGGTTETQYF. The CDR3 region has the DNA TGTGCCAGCAGCGCGGGGGGCACGACGGAGACCCAGTACTTC. The full variable domain, in which reference TRBV5-4 and TRBJ2-5 provide the parts outside the CDR3, is ETGVTQSPTHLIKTRGQQVTLRCSSQSGHNTVSWYQQALGQGPQFIFQYYREEENGRGNFPPRFSGLQFPNYSSELNVNALELDDSALYLCASSAGGTTETQYFGPGTRLLVL.